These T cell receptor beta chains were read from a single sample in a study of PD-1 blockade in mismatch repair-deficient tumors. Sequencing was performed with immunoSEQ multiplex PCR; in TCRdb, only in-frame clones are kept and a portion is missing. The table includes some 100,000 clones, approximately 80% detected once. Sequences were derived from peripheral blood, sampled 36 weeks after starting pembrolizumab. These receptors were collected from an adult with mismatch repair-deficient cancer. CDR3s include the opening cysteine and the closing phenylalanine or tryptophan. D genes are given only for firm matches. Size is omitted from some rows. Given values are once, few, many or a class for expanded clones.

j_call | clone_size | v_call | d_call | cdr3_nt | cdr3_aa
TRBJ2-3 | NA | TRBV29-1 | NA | TGCAGCGGCGGCAGGGCTGCAGATACGCAGTATTTT | CSGGRAADTQYF
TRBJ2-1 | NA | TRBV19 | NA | TGTGCCAGCAAACCAACTAGGGCGGAGGCCTTCAATGAGCAGTTCTTC | CASKPTRAEAFNEQFF
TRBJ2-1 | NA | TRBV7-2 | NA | TGTGCCAGCAGCCACGATAGACAGGTCAATGAGCAGTTCTTC | CASSHDRQVNEQFF
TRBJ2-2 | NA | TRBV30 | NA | TGTGCCTGGACACCCTTTTCGAGGAGCTCTCCCGGGGAGCTGTTTTTT | CAWTPFSRSSPGELFF
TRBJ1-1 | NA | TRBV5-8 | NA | TGTGCCAGCAGGCCACGGGGGAACACTGAAGCTTTCTTT | CASRPRGNTEAFF
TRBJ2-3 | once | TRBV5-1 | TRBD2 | TGCGCCAGCAGCTTGAGCGGGATGGTAGCAGATACGCAGTATTTT | CASSLSGMVADTQYF
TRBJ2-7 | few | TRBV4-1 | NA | TGCGCCAGCAGCCAAGGAGAGGGGAACTACGAGCAGTACTTC | CASSQGEGNYEQYF
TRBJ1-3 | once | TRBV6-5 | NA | TGTGCCAGCAGGGAAGGGGGTTCTGGAAACACCATATATTTT | CASREGGSGNTIYF
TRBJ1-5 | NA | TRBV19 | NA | TGTGCCAGTAGTCAATCGACAGATAGCAATCAGCCCCAGCATTTT | CASSQSTDSNQPQHF
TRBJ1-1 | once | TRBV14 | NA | TGTGCCAGCAGCCTTGGGGGAGACACTGAAGCTTTCTTT | CASSLGGDTEAFF
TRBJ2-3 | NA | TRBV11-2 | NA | TGTGCCAGCAGCTTATTGGCGTCCTACACAGATACGCAGTATTTT | CASSLLASYTDTQYF
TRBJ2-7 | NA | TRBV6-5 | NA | TGTGCCAGCAGTTACCCCCTCCAGGGACGGTCCTACGAGCAGTACTTC | CASSYPLQGRSYEQYF
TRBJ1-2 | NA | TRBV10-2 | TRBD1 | TGCGCCAGCGGAACAGGGGTGTTTTATGGCTACACCTTC | CASGTGVFYGYTF
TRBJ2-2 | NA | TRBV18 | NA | TGTGCCAGCTCAAAGGACATAGCGAACACCGGGGAGCTGTTTTTT | CASSKDIANTGELFF
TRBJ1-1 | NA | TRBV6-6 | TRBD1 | TGTGCCAGCAGTCCACAGGGGGAGGGGAACACTGAAGCTTTCTTT | CASSPQGEGNTEAFF
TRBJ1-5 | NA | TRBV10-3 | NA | TGTGCCATCAGTGTAGAGAGGGCTCAGCCCCAGCATTTT | CAISVERAQPQHF
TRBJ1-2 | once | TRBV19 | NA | TGTGCCGGGGGGGTCGGGGGAACCTATGGCTACACCTTC | CAGGVGGTYGYTF
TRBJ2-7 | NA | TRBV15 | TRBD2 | TGTGCCACCAGCAGTGAACCGGGACTATTTTACGAGCAGTACTTC | CATSSEPGLFYEQYF
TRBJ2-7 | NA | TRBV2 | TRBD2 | TGTGCCAGCACCCTGAAATGGCTAGCGGGAGGGCCTTGGGAGCAGTACTTC | CASTLKWLAGGPWEQYF
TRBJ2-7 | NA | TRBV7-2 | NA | TGTGCCAGCAGCCCCGGAGGGGGAGTGGCCTACGAGCAGTACTTC | CASSPGGGVAYEQYF
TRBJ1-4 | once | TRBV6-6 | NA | TGTGCCAGCAGTTTGTGGGGAATCGGGACTAATGAAAAACTGTTTTTT | CASSLWGIGTNEKLFF
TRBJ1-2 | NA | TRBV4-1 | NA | TGCGCCAGCAGCCAAGGGAGCTTACTGAACTATGGCTACACCTTC | CASSQGSLLNYGYTF
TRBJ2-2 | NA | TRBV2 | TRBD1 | TGTGCCAGCATTGAGGACAGGGTTGGCACCGGGGAGCTGTTTTTT | CASIEDRVGTGELFF
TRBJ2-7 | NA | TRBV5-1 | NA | TGCGCCAGCAGCCCGACTAGTCGTCAGACTGTCTACGAGCAGTACTTC | CASSPTSRQTVYEQYF
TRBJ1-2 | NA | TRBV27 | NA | TGTGCCAGCAGCTATACGGCCCTCACTGGCTACACCTTC | CASSYTALTGYTF
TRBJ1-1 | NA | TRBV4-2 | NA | TGTGCCAGCAGCCAAGAGTCAGGGGTTGACACTGAAGCTTTCTTT | CASSQESGVDTEAFF
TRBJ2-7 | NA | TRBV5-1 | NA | TGCGCCAGCAGCTTAATGACCGAGACCTCCGAGCAGTACTTC | CASSLMTETSEQYF
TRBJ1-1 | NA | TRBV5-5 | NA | TGTGCCAGCAGCTTGGTCACTGAAGCTTTCTTT | CASSLVTEAFF
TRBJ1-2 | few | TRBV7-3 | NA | TGTGCCAGCAGCTTACAGGGTGGCTACACCTTC | CASSLQGGYTF
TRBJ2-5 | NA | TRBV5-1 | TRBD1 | TGCGCCAGCAGCTTCAGGGGGCAAGAGACCCAGTACTTC | CASSFRGQETQYF
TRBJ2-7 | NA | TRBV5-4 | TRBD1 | TGTGCCAGCAGCAGGACAGGGAGAACCTACGAGCAGTACTTC | CASSRTGRTYEQYF
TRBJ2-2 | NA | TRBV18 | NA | TGTGCCAGCTCACCACAGCGCCTCAACACCGGGGAGCTGTTTTTT | CASSPQRLNTGELFF
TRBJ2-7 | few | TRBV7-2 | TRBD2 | TGTGCCAGCAGCCTTTATGGAGCGGGACCTGAGCAGTACTTC | CASSLYGAGPEQYF
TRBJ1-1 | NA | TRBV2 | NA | TGTGCCAGCAGTGAAGCAGGGGGGGCTTTCTTT | CASSEAGGAFF
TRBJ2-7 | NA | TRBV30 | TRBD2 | TGTGCCTGGGCCCCTGGGACTAGCGGGACCTACGAGCAGTACTTC | CAWAPGTSGTYEQYF
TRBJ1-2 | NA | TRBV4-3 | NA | TGCGCCAGCAGCCAAGATAGGGGGGCGCGGTTAAATGGCTACACCTTC | CASSQDRGARLNGYTF
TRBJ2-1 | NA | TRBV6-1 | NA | TGTGCCAGCAGTGAAGTGGGGGAGGCATACAATGAGCAGTTCTTC | CASSEVGEAYNEQFF
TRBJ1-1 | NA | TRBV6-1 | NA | TGTGCCAGCAGTGTGTCACAGGGCAGTCGGACTGAAGCTTTCTTT | CASSVSQGSRTEAFF
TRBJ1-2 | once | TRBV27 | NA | TGTGCCAGCAGTCTAAACGCCTTAGGAACTAACTATGGCTACACCTTC | CASSLNALGTNYGYTF
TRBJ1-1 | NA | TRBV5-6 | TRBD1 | TGTGCCAGCAGCACACAGGGGGCGAGGGACACTGAAGCTTTCTTT | CASSTQGARDTEAFF
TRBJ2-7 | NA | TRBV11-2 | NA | TGTGCCAGCAGCTTAGTTGGAGGGGAGATCGCCTACGAGCAGTACTTC | CASSLVGGEIAYEQYF
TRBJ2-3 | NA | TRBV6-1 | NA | TGTGCCAGCAGTGAATCTAGGGATACGCAGTATTTT | CASSESRDTQYF
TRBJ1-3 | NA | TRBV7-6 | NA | TGTGCCAGCAGCTTATATTGGGAACCCGGAAACACCATATATTTT | CASSLYWEPGNTIYF
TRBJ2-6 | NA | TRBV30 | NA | TGTGCCTGGAGCCCTTCTGGGGCCAACGTCCTGACTTTC | CAWSPSGANVLTF
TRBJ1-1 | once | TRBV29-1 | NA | TGCAGCGTAGACGACAGACTGAACACTGAAGCTTTCTTT | CSVDDRLNTEAFF
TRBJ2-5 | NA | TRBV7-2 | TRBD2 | TGTGCCAGCACCGGACTAGCGGCAGAGACCCAGTACTTC | CASTGLAAETQYF
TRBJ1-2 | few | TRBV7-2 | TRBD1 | TGTGCCAGCAGCTTACAGACCCGGCAGGGGGACGGCTACACCTTC | CASSLQTRQGDGYTF
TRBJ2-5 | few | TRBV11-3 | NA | TGTGCCAGCAGCTTAGAAGGAAGCCAAGAGACCCAGTACTTC | CASSLEGSQETQYF
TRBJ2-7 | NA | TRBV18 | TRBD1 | TGTGCCAGCTCACCCCCGGGACAGCCTCCCTACGAGCAGTACTTC | CASSPPGQPPYEQYF
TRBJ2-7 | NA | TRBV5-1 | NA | TGCGCCAGCAGCTTGGGCAGGGGTGGTAACGAGCAGTACTTC | CASSLGRGGNEQYF
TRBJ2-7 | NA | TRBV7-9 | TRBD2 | TGTGCCAGCAGCGCTAGCGGGAGAGACTACGAGCAGTACTTC | CASSASGRDYEQYF
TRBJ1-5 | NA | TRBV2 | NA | TGTGCCAGCAGTGTGGCACAGCGGCGGATCGGCAATCAGCCCCAGCATTTT | CASSVAQRRIGNQPQHF
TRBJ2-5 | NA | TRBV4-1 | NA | TGCGCCAGCAGCCAAACTACCCCCCAAGAGACCCAGTACTTC | CASSQTTPQETQYF
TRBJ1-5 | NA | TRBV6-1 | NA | TGTGCCAGCAGTCTCCTTGGTCAGCCCCAGCATTTT | CASSLLGQPQHF
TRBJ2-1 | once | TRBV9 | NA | TGTGCCAGCAGCGTTGGGAGGAGGGTCTCCTACAATGAGCAGTTCTTC | CASSVGRRVSYNEQFF